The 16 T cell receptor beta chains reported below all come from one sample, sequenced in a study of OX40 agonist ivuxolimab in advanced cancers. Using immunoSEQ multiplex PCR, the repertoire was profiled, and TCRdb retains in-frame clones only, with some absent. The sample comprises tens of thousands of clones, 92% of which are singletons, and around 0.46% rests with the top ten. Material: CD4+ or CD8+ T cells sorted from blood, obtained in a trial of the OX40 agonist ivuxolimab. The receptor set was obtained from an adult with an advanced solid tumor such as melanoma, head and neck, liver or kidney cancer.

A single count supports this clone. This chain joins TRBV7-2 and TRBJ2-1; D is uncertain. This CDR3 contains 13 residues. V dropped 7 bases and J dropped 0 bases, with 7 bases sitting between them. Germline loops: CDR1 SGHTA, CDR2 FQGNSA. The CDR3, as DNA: TGTGCCAGCAACACCGGCTCCTACAATGAGCAGTTCTTC. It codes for CASNTGSYNEQFF.

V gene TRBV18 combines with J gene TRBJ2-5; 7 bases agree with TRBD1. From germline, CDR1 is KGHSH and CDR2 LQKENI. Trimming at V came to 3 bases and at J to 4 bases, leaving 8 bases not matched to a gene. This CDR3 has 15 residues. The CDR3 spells CASSPSYRGGETQYF. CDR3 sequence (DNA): TGTGCCAGCTCACCCTCATACAGGGGTGGAGAGACCCAGTACTTC.

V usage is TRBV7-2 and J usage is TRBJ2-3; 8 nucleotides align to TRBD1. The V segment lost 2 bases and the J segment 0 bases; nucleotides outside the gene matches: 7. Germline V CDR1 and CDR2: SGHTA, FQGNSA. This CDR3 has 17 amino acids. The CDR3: CASSLFFQGASTDTQYF. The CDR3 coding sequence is TGTGCCAGCAGCTTATTTTTCCAGGGGGCTAGCACAGATACGCAGTATTTT. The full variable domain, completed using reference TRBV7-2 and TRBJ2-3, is GAGVSQSPSNKVTEKGKDVELRCDPISGHTALYWYRQSLGQGLEFLIYFQGNSAPDKSGLPSDRFSAERTGGSVSTLTIQRTQQEDSAVYLCASSLFFQGASTDTQYFGPGTRLTVL.

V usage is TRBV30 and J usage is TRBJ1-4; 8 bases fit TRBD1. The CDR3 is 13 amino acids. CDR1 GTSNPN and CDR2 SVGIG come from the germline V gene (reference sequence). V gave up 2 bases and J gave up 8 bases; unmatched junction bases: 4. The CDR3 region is CAWSFNRGEKLFF. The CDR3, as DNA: TGTGCCTGGAGTTTTAACAGGGGGGAAAAACTGTTTTTT.

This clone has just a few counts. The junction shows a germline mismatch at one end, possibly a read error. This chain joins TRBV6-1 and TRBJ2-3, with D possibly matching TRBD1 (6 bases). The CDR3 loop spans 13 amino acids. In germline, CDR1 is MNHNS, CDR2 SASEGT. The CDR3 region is CASGEFRGDTQYF. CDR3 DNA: TGTGCCAGCGGTGAATTCAGGGGTGATACGCAGTATTTT.

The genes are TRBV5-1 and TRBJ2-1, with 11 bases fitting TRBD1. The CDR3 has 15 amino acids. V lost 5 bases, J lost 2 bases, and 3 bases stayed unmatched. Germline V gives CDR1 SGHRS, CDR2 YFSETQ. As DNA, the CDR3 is TGCGCCAGCAGACTGGGACAGGGGGCCTACAATGAGCAGTTCTTC. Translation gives CASRLGQGAYNEQFF.

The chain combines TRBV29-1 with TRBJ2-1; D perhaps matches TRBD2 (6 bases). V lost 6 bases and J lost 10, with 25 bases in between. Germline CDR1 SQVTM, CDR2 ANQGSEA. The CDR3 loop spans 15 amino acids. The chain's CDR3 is CSVDFLADPEQEQFF. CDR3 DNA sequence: TGCAGCGTGGATTTCTTAGCGGACCCCGAGCAGGAGCAGTTCTTC.

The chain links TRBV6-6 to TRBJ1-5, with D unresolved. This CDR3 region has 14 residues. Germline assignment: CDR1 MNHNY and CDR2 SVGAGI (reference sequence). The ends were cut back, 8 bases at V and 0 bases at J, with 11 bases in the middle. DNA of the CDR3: TGTGCCAGCCAGCTAGCAAGTAGCAATCAGCCCCAGCATTTT. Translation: CASQLASSNQPQHF.

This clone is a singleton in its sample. The CDR3 DNA follows: TGTGCCAGCAGCACCCAAACGGGACTAGCTGGCGAGCAGTACTTC. As protein: CASSTQTGLAGEQYF. The chain links TRBV7-2 to TRBJ2-7; 9 nucleotides line up with TRBD2. With 5 bases clipped from V and 6 bases from J, the junction kept 11 bases outside the gene matches. CDR3 length: 15 amino acids. Germline-derived CDR1 and CDR2 are SGHTA and FQGNSA.

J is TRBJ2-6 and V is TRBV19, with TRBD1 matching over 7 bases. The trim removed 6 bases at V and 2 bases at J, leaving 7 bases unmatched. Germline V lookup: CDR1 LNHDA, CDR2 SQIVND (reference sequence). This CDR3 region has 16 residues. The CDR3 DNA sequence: TGTGCCAGTAGAGATCACAGGGGCCCTGGGGCCAACGTCCTGACTTTC. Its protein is CASRDHRGPGANVLTF.

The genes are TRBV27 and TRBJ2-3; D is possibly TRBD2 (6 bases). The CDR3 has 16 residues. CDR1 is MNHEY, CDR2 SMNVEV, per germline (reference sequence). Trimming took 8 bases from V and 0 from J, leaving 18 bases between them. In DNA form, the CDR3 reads TGTGCCAGCCAGTTGGAGGGGTATTCTAGCACAGATACGCAGTATTTT. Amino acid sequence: CASQLEGYSSTDTQYF.

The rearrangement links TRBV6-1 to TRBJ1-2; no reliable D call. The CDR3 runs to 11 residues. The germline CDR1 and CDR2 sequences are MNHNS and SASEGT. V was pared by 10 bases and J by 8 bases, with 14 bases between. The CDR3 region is CATLPESGYTF. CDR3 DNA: TGTGCCACCCTCCCGGAGAGCGGCTACACCTTC.

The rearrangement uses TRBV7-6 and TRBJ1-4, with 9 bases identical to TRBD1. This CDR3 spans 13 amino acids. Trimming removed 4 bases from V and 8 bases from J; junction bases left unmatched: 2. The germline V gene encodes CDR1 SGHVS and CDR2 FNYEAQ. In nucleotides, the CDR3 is TGTGCCAGCAGCTGGGGACAGGGCGAAAAACTGTTTTTT. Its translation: CASSWGQGEKLFF.

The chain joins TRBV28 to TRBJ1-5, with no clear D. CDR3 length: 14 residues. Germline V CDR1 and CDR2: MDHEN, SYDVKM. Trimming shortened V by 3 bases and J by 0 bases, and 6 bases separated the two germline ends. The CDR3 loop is CASSFPDSNQPQHF. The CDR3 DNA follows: TGTGCCAGCAGTTTTCCGGATAGCAATCAGCCCCAGCATTTT.

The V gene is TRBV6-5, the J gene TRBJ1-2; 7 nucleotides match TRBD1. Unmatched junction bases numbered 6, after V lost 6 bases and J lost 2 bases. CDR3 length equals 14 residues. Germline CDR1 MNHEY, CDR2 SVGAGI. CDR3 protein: CASSQNRGNYGYTF. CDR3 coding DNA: TGTGCCAGCAGCCAGAACAGGGGAAACTATGGCTACACCTTC.

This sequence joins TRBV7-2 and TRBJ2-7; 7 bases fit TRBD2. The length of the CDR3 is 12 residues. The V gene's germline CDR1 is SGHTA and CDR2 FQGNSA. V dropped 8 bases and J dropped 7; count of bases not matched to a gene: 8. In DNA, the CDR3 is TGTGCCAGCGGAGCGGGCGGGGGTGAGCAGTACTTC. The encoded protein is CASGAGGGEQYF.